This TCR beta chain is drawn from a study of blood T cell repertoires in COVID-19. Seattle participants joined during active infection and were tracked over time. The method was immunoSEQ multiplex PCR; TCRdb's version includes in-frame clones alone and lacks a portion of them. The table has around 130,000 clones, 90% seen once. The CDR3 consists of 14 residues. The germline V gene encodes CDR1 SGHAT and CDR2 FQNNGV. V was shortened by 7 bases and J by 2 bases, with 13 bases between the two germline ends. This receptor was taken from a man in his sixties with COVID-19, enrolled during active disease. Source material: peripheral blood. This sequence joins TRBV11-2 and TRBJ2-3; unclear D gene. The CDR3 DNA follows: TGTGCCAGCACCAACACTACACTCACAGATACGCAGTATTTT. This translates into CASTNTTLTDTQYF.